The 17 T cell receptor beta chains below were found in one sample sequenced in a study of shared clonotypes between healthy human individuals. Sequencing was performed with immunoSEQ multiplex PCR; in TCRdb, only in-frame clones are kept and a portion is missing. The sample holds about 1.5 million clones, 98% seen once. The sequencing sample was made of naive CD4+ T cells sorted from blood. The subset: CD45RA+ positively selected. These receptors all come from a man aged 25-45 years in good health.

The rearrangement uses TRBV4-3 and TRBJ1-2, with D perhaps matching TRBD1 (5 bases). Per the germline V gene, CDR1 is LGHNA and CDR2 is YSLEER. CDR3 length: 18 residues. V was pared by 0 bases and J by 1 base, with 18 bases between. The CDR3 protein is CASSQEPHGTGGNYGYTF. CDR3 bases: TGCGCCAGCAGCCAAGAGCCCCACGGGACGGGCGGTAACTATGGCTACACCTTC.

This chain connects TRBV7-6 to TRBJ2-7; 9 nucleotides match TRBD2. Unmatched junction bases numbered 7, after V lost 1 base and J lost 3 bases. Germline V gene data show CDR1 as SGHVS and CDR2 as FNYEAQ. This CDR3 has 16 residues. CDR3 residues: CASSLDSGSGSYEQYF. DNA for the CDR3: TGTGCCAGCAGCTTAGATTCGGGTAGCGGGAGCTACGAGCAGTACTTC.

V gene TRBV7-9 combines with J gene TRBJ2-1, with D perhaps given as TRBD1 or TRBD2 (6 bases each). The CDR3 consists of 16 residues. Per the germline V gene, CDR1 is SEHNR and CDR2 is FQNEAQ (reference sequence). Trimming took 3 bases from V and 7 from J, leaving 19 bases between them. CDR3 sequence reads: CASSLRGELGRNEQFF. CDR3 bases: TGTGCCAGCAGCTTGAGGGGGGAACTTGGGAGGAATGAGCAGTTCTTC.

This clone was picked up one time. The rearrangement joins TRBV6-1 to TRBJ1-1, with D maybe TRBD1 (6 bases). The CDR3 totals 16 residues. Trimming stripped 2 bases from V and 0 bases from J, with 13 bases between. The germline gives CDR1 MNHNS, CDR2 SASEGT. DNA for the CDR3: TGTGCCAGCAGTGAAAAGGGGGTGAGAGTGAACACTGAAGCTTTCTTT. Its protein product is CASSEKGVRVNTEAFF.

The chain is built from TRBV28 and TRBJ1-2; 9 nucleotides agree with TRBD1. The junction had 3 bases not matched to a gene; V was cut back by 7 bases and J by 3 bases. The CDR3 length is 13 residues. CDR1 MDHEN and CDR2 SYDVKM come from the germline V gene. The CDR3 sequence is CASKQGADYGYTF. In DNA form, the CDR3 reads TGTGCCAGCAAACAGGGGGCGGACTATGGCTACACCTTC.

The CDR3 bases are TGTGCCAGCAGCTTAGATAGGGGGCTGGCAGAGACCCAGTACTTC. Its protein product is CASSLDRGLAETQYF. The rearrangement joins TRBV11-2 to TRBJ2-5; 7 nucleotides line up with TRBD1. J was trimmed by 4 bases and V by 0 bases; bases with no gene match: 5. Germline CDR1 SGHAT, CDR2 FQNNGV. CDR3 size: 15 residues.

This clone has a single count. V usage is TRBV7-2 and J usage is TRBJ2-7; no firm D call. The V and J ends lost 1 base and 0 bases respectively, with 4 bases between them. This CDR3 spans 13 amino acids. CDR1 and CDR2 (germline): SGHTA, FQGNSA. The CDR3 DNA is TGTGCCAGCAGCTTAGAGGACTCCTACGAGCAGTACTTC. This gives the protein CASSLEDSYEQYF.

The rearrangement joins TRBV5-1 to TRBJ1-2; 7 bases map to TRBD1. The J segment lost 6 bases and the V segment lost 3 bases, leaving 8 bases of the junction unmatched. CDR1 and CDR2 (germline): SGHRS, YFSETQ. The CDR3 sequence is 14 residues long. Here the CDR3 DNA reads TGCGCCAGCAGCTCCTGGACAGGTTCGGATGGCTACACCTTC. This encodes CASSSWTGSDGYTF.

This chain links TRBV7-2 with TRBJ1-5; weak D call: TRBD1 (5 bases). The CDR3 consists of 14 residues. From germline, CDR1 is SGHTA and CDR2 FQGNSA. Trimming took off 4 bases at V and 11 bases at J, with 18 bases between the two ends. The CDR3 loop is CASSYTPQGRTQHF. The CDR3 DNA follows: TGTGCCAGCAGCTATACGCCGCAGGGTAGGACCCAGCATTTT.

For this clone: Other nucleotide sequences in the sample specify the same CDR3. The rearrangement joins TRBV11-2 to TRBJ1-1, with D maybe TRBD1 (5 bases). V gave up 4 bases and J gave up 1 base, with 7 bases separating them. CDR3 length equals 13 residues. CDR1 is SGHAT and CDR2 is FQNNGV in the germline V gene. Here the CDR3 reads CASSSDRNTEAFF. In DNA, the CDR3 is TGTGCCAGCAGCTCAGACAGGAACACTGAAGCTTTCTTT. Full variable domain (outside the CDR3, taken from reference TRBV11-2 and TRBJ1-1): EAGVAQSPRYKIIEKRQSVAFWCNPISGHATLYWYQQILGQGPKLLIQFQNNGVVDDSQLPKDRFSAERLKGVDSTLKIQPAKLEDSAVYLCASSSDRNTEAFFGQGTRLTVV.

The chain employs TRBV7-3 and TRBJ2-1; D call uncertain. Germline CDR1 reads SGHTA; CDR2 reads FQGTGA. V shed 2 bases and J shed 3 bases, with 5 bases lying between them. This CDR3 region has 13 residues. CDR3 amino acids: CASSLLDYNEQFF. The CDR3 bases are TGTGCCAGCAGCTTACTAGACTACAATGAGCAGTTCTTC.

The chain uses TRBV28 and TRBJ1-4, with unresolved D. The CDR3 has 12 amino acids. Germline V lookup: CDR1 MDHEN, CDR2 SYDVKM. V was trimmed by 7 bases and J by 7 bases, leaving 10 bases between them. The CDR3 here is CASKRPSEKLFF. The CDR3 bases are TGTGCCAGCAAGCGTCCTAGTGAAAAACTGTTTTTT. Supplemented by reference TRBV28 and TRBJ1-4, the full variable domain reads DVKVTQSSRYLVKRTGEKVFLECVQDMDHENMFWYRQDPGLGLRLIYFSYDVKMKEKGDIPEGYSVSREKKERFSLILESASTNQTSMYLCASKRPSEKLFFGSGTQLSVL.

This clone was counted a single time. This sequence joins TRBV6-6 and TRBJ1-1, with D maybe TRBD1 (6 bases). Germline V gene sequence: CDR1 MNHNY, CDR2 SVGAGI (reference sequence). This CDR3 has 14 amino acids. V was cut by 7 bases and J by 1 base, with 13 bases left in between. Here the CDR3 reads CASTKTGWNTEAFF. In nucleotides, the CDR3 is TGTGCCAGCACTAAGACAGGTTGGAACACTGAAGCTTTCTTT.

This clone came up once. Here the CDR3 reads CASSIQWTGGYEQYF. CDR3 in DNA: TGTGCCAGTAGTATACAATGGACAGGGGGCTACGAGCAGTACTTC. The chain carries TRBV19 and TRBJ2-7, with 10 bases fitting TRBD1. After removal of 2 bases from V and 3 bases from J, the junction contained 4 bases not matched to a gene. Germline V gene sequence: CDR1 LNHDA, CDR2 SQIVND (reference sequence). This CDR3 region has 15 residues.

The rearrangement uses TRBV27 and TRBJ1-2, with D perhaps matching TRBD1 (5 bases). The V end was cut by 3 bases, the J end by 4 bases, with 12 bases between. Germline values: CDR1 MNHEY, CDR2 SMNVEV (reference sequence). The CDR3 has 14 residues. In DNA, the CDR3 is TGTGCCAGCAGTTTCTCACCCGGGACCTATGGCTACACCTTC. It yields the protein CASSFSPGTYGYTF.

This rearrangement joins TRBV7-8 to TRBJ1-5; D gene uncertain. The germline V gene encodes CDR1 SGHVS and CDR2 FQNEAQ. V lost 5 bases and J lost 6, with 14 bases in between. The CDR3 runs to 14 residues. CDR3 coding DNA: TGTGCCAGCAGCCCCCGGCGCAGTCTTCAGCCCCAGCATTTT. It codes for CASSPRRSLQPQHF.

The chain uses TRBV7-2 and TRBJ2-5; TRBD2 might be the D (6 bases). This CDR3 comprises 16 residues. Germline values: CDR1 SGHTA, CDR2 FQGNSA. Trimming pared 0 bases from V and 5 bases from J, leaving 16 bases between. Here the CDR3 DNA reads TGTGCCAGCAGCTTAGCGGACCCGGGAGTCCGGGAGACCCAGTACTTC. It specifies CASSLADPGVRETQYF. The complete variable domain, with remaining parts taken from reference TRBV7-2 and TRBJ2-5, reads GAGVSQSPSNKVTEKGKDVELRCDPISGHTALYWYRQSLGQGLEFLIYFQGNSAPDKSGLPSDRFSAERTGGSVSTLTIQRTQQEDSAVYLCASSLADPGVRETQYFGPGTRLLVL.